The rows below give T cell receptor beta chains drawn from one sample of a study of breast tumors, draining lymph nodes, adjacent tissues. From the multiplex PCR reads, TCRdb called clonotypes with MiXCR, one entry per CDR3 protein. The sample has 200,000 or so distinct CDR3 sequences, roughly 29% seen once; the top ten hold 4.3%. Material for sequencing was axillary lymph node tissue. The source is a female donor with breast cancer. Some clones in this sample may be carry-over from other donors' samples. Each CDR3 is given with its conserved first and last residue. The D gene is left open where the match is weak. Clone sizes are given selectively: once, few, many, or a class where the clone is expanded.

clone size: NA; V gene: TRBV4-1; J gene: TRBJ1-1; D gene: NA; CDR3 DNA: TGCGCCAGCAGCCAAGATCCAATGGCTAACACTGAAGCTTTCTTT; CDR3 protein: CASSQDPMANTEAFF
clone size: NA; V gene: TRBV7-9; J gene: TRBJ1-2; D gene: NA; CDR3 DNA: TGTGCCAGCAGCTATAGGGCAGCGGAAGGGGGCTACACCTTC; CDR3 protein: CASSYRAAEGGYTF
clone size: few; V gene: TRBV19; J gene: TRBJ1-2; D gene: TRBD1; CDR3 DNA: TGTGCCAGTACCGACATGACAGGGGGCGCGGCGTATGAGGGCTACACCTTC; CDR3 protein: CASTDMTGGAAYEGYTF
clone size: many; V gene: TRBV9; J gene: TRBJ1-4; D gene: NA; CDR3 DNA: TGTGCCAGCAGCGTAGGGTCCGGAGGTACTAATGAAAAACTGTTTTTT; CDR3 protein: CASSVGSGGTNEKLFF
clone size: many; V gene: TRBV3-1; J gene: TRBJ1-4; D gene: TRBD1; CDR3 DNA: TGTGCCAGCAGCCCCTCCGCCAGGGGGCAAGGTGAAAAACTGTTTTTT; CDR3 protein: CASSPSARGQGEKLFF
clone size: few; V gene: TRBV18; J gene: TRBJ2-3; D gene: TRBD2; CDR3 DNA: TGTGCCAGCTCACCAGCGCCTAGCGGGGGGGTCGCAGATACGCAGTATTTT; CDR3 protein: CASSPAPSGGVADTQYF
clone size: NA; V gene: TRBV19; J gene: TRBJ1-2; D gene: NA; CDR3 DNA: TGTGCCAGTAGTACCATCGACAGGCCGGGGGCAGGTGGCTACACCTTC; CDR3 protein: CASSTIDRPGAGGYTF
clone size: many; V gene: TRBV5-5; J gene: TRBJ2-3; D gene: NA; CDR3 DNA: TGTGCCAGCACTCCCTGGGGGGATACGCAGTATTTT; CDR3 protein: CASTPWGDTQYF
clone size: few; V gene: TRBV12-5; J gene: TRBJ2-1; D gene: TRBD2; CDR3 DNA: TGTGCTAGTGGTTTCGTAAAAGCGGGAAGCGACAATGAGCAGTTCTTC; CDR3 protein: CASGFVKAGSDNEQFF
clone size: NA; V gene: TRBV11-2; J gene: TRBJ1-5; D gene: TRBD1; CDR3 DNA: TGTGCCAGCAGCCGCACAGGGGGCTGGGATCAGCCCCAGCATTTT; CDR3 protein: CASSRTGGWDQPQHF
clone size: many; V gene: TRBV20-1; J gene: TRBJ1-2; D gene: NA; CDR3 DNA: TGCAGTGCCTGGACCGGGGAGTTGGATGGCTACACCTTC; CDR3 protein: CSAWTGELDGYTF
clone size: once; V gene: TRBV6-5; J gene: TRBJ2-5; D gene: NA; CDR3 DNA: TGTGCCAGCAGTTACTCTTGGGCGTGGGAGACCCAGTACTTC; CDR3 protein: CASSYSWAWETQYF
clone size: many; V gene: TRBV12-3/TRBV12-4; J gene: TRBJ2-5; D gene: NA; CDR3 DNA: TGTGCCAGCAGTTCCTCTCAGGTGGGGGAAGAGACCCAGTACTTC; CDR3 protein: CASSSSQVGEETQYF
clone size: NA; V gene: TRBV6-1; J gene: TRBJ1-5; D gene: NA; CDR3 DNA: TGTGCCAGCAGTGACCCAGTGTATAGCAATCAGCCCCAGCATTTT; CDR3 protein: CASSDPVYSNQPQHF
clone size: NA; V gene: TRBV24-1; J gene: TRBJ2-1; D gene: TRBD2; CDR3 DNA: TGTGCCACCAGTGACCCTGGGACTAGCGGGGAGCAGTTCTTC; CDR3 protein: CATSDPGTSGEQFF
clone size: many; V gene: TRBV30; J gene: TRBJ1-3; D gene: NA; CDR3 DNA: TGTGCCTGGAACAGGGAGTCTGGAAACACCATATATTTT; CDR3 protein: CAWNRESGNTIYF
clone size: NA; V gene: TRBV7-2; J gene: TRBJ2-1; D gene: NA; CDR3 DNA: TGTGCCAGCAGTTCAGGTTACGGCTCCTATAGTGAGCAGTTCTTC; CDR3 protein: CASSSGYGSYSEQFF
clone size: NA; V gene: TRBV5-1; J gene: TRBJ2-2; D gene: NA; CDR3 DNA: TGTGCCAGCAGCGCCACCACCGGGGAGCTGTTTTTT; CDR3 protein: CASSATTGELFF
clone size: many; V gene: TRBV4-3; J gene: TRBJ1-2; D gene: NA; CDR3 DNA: TGCGCCAGCAGCCAAGATGGCGACTATGGCTACACCTTC; CDR3 protein: CASSQDGDYGYTF
clone size: many; V gene: TRBV18; J gene: TRBJ1-4; D gene: NA; CDR3 DNA: TGTGCCAGCTCACCGGGAATAACTAATGAAAAACTGTTTTTT; CDR3 protein: CASSPGITNEKLFF
clone size: few; V gene: TRBV9; J gene: TRBJ2-1; D gene: TRBD2; CDR3 DNA: TGTGCCAGCAGCCCCGGGACTACCCGGAATGAGCAGTCCTTC; CDR3 protein: CASSPGTTRNEQSF
clone size: many; V gene: TRBV11-3; J gene: TRBJ2-5; D gene: TRBD2; CDR3 DNA: TGTGCCAGCACCTCCCCGGGGCGGGAGGGTGGAGAGACCCAGTACTTC; CDR3 protein: CASTSPGREGGETQYF
clone size: many; V gene: TRBV2; J gene: TRBJ2-5; D gene: NA; CDR3 DNA: TGTGCCAGCAGTGGCACAACCGGATTCGGAGAGACCCAGTACTTC; CDR3 protein: CASSGTTGFGETQYF
clone size: many; V gene: TRBV14; J gene: TRBJ2-1; D gene: NA; CDR3 DNA: TGTGCCAGCGGACCTCTCTCTTCCAATGAGCAGTTCTTC; CDR3 protein: CASGPLSSNEQFF
clone size: many; V gene: TRBV20-1; J gene: TRBJ2-5; D gene: TRBD1; CDR3 DNA: TGCAGTGCAGCAGGGGGCCCCTCGACTATTCAAGAGACCCAGTACTTC; CDR3 protein: CSAAGGPSTIQETQYF
clone size: many; V gene: TRBV10-3; J gene: TRBJ2-3; D gene: TRBD2; CDR3 DNA: TGTGCCATCAGTGCCGGGAGGGGAGCAGATACGCAGTATTTT; CDR3 protein: CAISAGRGADTQYF
clone size: many; V gene: TRBV20-1; J gene: TRBJ2-7; D gene: NA; CDR3 DNA: TGCAGTGCCCACGAGCAGGGTACGGAGCAGTACTTC; CDR3 protein: CSAHEQGTEQYF
clone size: many; V gene: TRBV11-2; J gene: TRBJ2-1; D gene: TRBD2; CDR3 DNA: TGTGCCAGCAGTCTAGGGGTGAGCGGGAGCGGGCCTTACAATGAGCAGTTCTTC; CDR3 protein: CASSLGVSGSGPYNEQFF
clone size: many; V gene: TRBV25-1; J gene: TRBJ2-2; D gene: NA; CDR3 DNA: TGTGCCAGCAGTGAATCGGTGGGGAGTCGGAACACCGGGGAGCTGTTTTTT; CDR3 protein: CASSESVGSRNTGELFF
clone size: many; V gene: TRBV24-1; J gene: TRBJ2-2; D gene: NA; CDR3 DNA: TGTGCCACCAGTGAAAACACCGGGGAGCTGTTTTTT; CDR3 protein: CATSENTGELFF
clone size: NA; V gene: TRBV11-2; J gene: TRBJ1-1; D gene: TRBD1; CDR3 DNA: TGTGCCAGCAGAGCCTTCGATGCCCAGGGGGGAGCTTTCTTT; CDR3 protein: CASRAFDAQGGAFF
clone size: many; V gene: TRBV29-1; J gene: TRBJ2-2; D gene: TRBD2; CDR3 DNA: TGCAGCGCGGCGAAGACTAGCGTCGGGGAGCTGTTTTTT; CDR3 protein: CSAAKTSVGELFF
clone size: many; V gene: TRBV24-1; J gene: TRBJ2-7; D gene: NA; CDR3 DNA: TGTGCCACCCAAGACATAAACTCCTACGAGCAGTACTTC; CDR3 protein: CATQDINSYEQYF
clone size: NA; V gene: TRBV11-2; J gene: TRBJ1-2; D gene: NA; CDR3 DNA: TGTGCCAGCAGCTTAGTCGGGAGTGGGGGCTACACCTTC; CDR3 protein: CASSLVGSGGYTF
clone size: many; V gene: TRBV5-1; J gene: TRBJ2-7; D gene: TRBD2; CDR3 DNA: TGCGCCAGCAGCTCACTAGCGGGGGGCCCCTACGAGCAGTACTTC; CDR3 protein: CASSSLAGGPYEQYF
clone size: many; V gene: TRBV2; J gene: TRBJ1-4; D gene: TRBD1; CDR3 DNA: TGTGCCAGCAGTTCTTGGACAGGGGAAGTAGAAAAACTGTTTTTT; CDR3 protein: CASSSWTGEVEKLFF
clone size: many; V gene: TRBV20-1; J gene: TRBJ2-7; D gene: NA; CDR3 DNA: TGCAGTGCTAGAGCTTCAGGGACCTACGAGCAGTACTTC; CDR3 protein: CSARASGTYEQYF
clone size: many; V gene: TRBV29-1; J gene: TRBJ1-2; D gene: NA; CDR3 DNA: TGCAGCGTCCCCCGGGGACATGGCTACACCTTC; CDR3 protein: CSVPRGHGYTF
clone size: many; V gene: TRBV2; J gene: TRBJ2-7; D gene: TRBD1; CDR3 DNA: TGTGCCAGCAGCGCCGACAGGGGCTACGAGCAGTACTTC; CDR3 protein: CASSADRGYEQYF
clone size: many; V gene: TRBV2; J gene: TRBJ1-3; D gene: NA; CDR3 DNA: TGTGCCAGCAGGGCTGCGGGGCTTGGAAACACCATATATTTT; CDR3 protein: CASRAAGLGNTIYF
clone size: NA; V gene: TRBV6-2/TRBV6-3; J gene: TRBJ2-5; D gene: NA; CDR3 DNA: TGTGCCAGCTTGGACGGGGCCCAAGAGACCCAGTACTTC; CDR3 protein: CASLDGAQETQYF
clone size: NA; V gene: TRBV7-9; J gene: TRBJ1-2; D gene: NA; CDR3 DNA: TGTGCCAGCAGCCGACAAGGGCTCTCTGGAAACACCTTC; CDR3 protein: CASSRQGLSGNTF
clone size: NA; V gene: TRBV7-3; J gene: TRBJ2-3; D gene: NA; CDR3 DNA: TGTGCCAGCAGCTTAACGGGAGGCTTGATCACAGATACGCAGTATTTT; CDR3 protein: CASSLTGGLITDTQYF